This entry describes one T cell receptor beta chain. This sample was included in a study of neoadjuvant anti-PD-1 for oral cavity cancer. Study background: Before surgery, most patients got three to four biweekly 3 mg/kg nivolumab doses. Patients without progression got a fourth dose around day 43.

Patients had newly diagnosed, untreated stage II-IVA oral cavity squamous cell carcinoma. Clones were read by immunoSEQ multiplex PCR, and TCRdb kept only the in-frame ones, dropping some. This sample has nearly 7,000 clones, with 74% found just once. The V gene end was trimmed by 1 base and the J gene end by 3 bases; junction bases not matched to a gene: 10. The CDR3 runs to 17 residues. Germline assignment: CDR1 LGHNA and CDR2 YNFKEQ. V is TRBV4-2 and J is TRBJ2-7; 9 bases are shared with TRBD2. The material was PBMCs, obtained before nivolumab (anti-PD-1) treatment. This receptor was taken from a person between 40 and 80 years old with oral cavity squamous cell carcinoma. CDR3 protein: CASSQVRSSGAVYEQYF. The CDR3 nucleotides are TGTGCCAGCAGCCAAGTTAGGTCTAGCGGGGCAGTCTACGAGCAGTACTTC.